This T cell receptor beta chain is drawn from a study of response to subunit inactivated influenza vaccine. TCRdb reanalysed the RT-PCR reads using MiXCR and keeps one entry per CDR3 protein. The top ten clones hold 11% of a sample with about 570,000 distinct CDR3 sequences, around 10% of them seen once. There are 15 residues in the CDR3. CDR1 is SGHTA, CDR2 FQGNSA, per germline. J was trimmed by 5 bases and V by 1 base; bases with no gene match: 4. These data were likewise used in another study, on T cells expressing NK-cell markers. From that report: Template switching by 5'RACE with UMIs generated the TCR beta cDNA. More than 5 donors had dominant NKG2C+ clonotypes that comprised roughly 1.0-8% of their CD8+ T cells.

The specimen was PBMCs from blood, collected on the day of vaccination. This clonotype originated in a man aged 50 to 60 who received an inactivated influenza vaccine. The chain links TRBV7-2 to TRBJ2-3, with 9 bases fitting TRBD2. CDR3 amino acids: CASSLGGLAEDTQYF. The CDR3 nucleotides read TGTGCCAGCAGCTTAGGGGGACTAGCTGAAGATACGCAGTATTTT.